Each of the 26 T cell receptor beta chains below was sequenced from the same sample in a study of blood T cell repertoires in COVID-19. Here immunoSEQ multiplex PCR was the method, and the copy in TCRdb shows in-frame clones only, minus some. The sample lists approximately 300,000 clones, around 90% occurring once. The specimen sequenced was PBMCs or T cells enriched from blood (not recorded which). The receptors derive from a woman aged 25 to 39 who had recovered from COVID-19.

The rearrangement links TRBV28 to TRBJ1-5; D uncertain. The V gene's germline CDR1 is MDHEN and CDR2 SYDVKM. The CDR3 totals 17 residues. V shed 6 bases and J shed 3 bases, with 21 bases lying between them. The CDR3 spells CASRANLGVHTNQPQHF. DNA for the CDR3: TGTGCCAGCAGGGCCAACTTGGGCGTCCACACCAATCAGCCCCAGCATTTT. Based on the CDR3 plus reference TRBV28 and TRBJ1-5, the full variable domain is DVKVTQSSRYLVKRTGEKVFLECVQDMDHENMFWYRQDPGLGLRLIYFSYDVKMKEKGDIPEGYSVSREKKERFSLILESASTNQTSMYLCASRANLGVHTNQPQHFGDGTRLSIL.

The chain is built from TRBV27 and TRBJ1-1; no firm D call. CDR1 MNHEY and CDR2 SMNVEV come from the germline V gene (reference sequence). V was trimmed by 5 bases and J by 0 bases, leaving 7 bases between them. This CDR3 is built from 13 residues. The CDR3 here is CASSDNLNTEAFF. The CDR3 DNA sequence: TGTGCCAGCAGTGACAACCTGAACACTGAAGCTTTCTTT.

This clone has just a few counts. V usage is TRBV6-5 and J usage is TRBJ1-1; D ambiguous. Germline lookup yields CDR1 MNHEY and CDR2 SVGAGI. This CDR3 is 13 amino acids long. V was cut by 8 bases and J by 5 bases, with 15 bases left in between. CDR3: CASSLTGRTEAFF. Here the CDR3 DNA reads TGTGCCAGCTCACTAACGGGTAGGACTGAAGCTTTCTTT.

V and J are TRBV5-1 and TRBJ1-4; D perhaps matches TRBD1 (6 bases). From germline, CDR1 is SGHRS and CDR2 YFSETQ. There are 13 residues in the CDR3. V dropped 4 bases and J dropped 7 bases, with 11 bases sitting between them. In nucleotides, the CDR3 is TGCGCCAGCAGCGGCAGGGGCGCTGAAAAACTGTTTTTT. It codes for CASSGRGAEKLFF. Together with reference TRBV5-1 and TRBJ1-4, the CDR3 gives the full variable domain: KAGVTQTPRYLIKTRGQQVTLSCSPISGHRSVSWYQQTPGQGLQFLFEYFSETQRNKGNFPGRFSGRQFSNSRSEMNVSTLELGDSALYLCASSGRGAEKLFFGSGTQLSVL.

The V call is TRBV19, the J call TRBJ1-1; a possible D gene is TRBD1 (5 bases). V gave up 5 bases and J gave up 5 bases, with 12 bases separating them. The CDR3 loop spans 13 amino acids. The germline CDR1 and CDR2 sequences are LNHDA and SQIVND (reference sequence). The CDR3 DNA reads TGTGCCAGTAGTCAGTCCAGGGAAACTGAAGCTTTCTTT. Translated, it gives CASSQSRETEAFF.

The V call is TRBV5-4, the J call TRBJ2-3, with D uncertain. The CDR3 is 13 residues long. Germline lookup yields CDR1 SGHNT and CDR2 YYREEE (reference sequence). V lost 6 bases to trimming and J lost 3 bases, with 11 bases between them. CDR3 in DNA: TGTGCCAGCAACCCTCCACAGACAGATACGCAGTATTTT. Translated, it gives CASNPPQTDTQYF.

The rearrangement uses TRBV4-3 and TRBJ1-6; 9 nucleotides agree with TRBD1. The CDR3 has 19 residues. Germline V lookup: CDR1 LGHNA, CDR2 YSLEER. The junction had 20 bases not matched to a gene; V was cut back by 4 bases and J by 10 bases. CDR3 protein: CASSRDPGQGLSKRSPLHF. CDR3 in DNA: TGCGCCAGCAGCCGAGACCCGGGACAGGGCCTCTCGAAACGGTCACCCCTCCACTTT.

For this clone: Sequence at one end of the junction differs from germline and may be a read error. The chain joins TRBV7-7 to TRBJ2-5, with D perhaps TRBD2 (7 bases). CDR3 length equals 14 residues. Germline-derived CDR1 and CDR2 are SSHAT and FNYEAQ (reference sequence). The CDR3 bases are TGTGCTAGCAGCTTAGGCGGGGGCTGGGGGACCCAGTACTTC. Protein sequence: CASSLGGGWGTQYF.

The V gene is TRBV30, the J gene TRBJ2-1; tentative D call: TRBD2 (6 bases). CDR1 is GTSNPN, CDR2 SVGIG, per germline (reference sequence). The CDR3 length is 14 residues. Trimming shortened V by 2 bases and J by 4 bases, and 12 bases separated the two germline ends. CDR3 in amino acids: CAWSSSGFYNEQFF. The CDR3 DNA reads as TGTGCCTGGAGTTCGAGCGGGTTTTACAATGAGCAGTTCTTC.

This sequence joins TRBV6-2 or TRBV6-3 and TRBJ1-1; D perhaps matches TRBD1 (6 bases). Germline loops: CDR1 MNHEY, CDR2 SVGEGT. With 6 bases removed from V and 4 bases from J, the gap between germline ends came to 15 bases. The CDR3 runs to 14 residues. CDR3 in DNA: TGTGCCAGCAGCCCCAACAGGGATTTCACTGAAGCTTTCTTT. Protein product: CASSPNRDFTEAFF.

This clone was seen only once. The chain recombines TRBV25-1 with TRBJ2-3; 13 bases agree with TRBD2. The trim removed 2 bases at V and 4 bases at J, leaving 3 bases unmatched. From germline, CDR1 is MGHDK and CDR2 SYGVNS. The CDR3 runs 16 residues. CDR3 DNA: TGTGCCAGCAGTGAAACTAGCGGGGGGGCCGCAGATACGCAGTATTTT. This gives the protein CASSETSGGAADTQYF.

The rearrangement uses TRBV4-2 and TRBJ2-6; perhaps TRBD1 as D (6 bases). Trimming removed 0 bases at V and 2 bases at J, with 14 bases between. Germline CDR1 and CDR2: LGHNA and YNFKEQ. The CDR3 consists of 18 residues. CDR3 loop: CASSQESTGLPGANVLTF. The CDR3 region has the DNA TGTGCCAGCAGCCAAGAATCTACAGGGCTCCCTGGGGCCAACGTCCTGACTTTC.

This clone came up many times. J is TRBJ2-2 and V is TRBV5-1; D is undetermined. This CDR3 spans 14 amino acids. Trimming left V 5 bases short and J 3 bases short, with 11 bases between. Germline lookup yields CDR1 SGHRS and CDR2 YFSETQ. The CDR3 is CASSYGLDTGELFF. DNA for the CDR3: TGCGCCAGCAGTTACGGGTTGGACACCGGGGAGCTGTTTTTT.

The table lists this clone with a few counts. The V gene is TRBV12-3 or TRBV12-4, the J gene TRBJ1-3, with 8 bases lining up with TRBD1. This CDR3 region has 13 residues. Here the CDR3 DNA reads TGTGCTATGGGAGGACAGGGAAAGAACACCATATATTTT. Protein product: CAMGGQGKNTIYF.

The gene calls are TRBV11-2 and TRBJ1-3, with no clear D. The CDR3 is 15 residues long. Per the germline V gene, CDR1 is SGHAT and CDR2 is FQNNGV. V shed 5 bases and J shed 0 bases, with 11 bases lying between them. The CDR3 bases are TGTGCCAGCAGCGCGCCGAGGGTCTCTGGAAACACCATATATTTT. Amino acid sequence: CASSAPRVSGNTIYF.

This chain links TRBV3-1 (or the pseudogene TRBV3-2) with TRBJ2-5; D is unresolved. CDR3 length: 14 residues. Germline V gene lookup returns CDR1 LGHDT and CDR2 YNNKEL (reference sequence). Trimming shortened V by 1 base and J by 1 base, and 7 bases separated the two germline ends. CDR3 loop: CASSQVSSQETQYF. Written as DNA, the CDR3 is TGTGCCAGCAGCCAAGTGTCCAGCCAAGAGACCCAGTACTTC.

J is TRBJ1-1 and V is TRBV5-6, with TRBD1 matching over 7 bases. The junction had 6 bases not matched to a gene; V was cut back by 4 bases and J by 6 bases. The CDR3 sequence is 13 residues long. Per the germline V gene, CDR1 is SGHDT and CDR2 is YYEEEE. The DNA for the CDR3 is TGTGCCAGCAGCATTACAGGGGACTCTGAAGCTTTCTTT. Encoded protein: CASSITGDSEAFF. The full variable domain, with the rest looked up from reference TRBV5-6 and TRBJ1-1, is DAGVTQSPTHLIKTRGQQVTLRCSPKSGHDTVSWYQQALGQGPQFIFQYYEEEERQRGNFPDRFSGHQFPNYSSELNVNALLLGDSALYLCASSITGDSEAFFGQGTRLTVV.

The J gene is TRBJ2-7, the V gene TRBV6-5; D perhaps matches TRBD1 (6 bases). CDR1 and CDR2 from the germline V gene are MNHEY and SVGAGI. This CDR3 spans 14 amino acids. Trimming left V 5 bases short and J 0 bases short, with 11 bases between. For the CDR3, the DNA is TGTGCCAGCAGTCCAACAGGGCTCTCCTACGAGCAGTACTTC. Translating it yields CASSPTGLSYEQYF.

The CDR3 DNA reads TGCGCCAGCAGCTCCAGGGGTTCCTATAATTCACCCCTCCACTTT. This encodes CASSSRGSYNSPLHF. This rearrangement joins TRBV4-3 to TRBJ1-6; TRBD1 might be the D (6 bases). V was cut by 5 bases and J by 1 base, with 9 bases left in between. This CDR3 is built from 15 residues. Germline V lookup: CDR1 LGHNA, CDR2 YSLEER.

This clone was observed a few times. The CDR3 bases are TGTGCCAGCTCACCCACGACAGGGGGGAGCGGCACTGAAGCTTTCTTT. Encoded protein: CASSPTTGGSGTEAFF. The chain has TRBV18 and TRBJ1-1; the match to TRBD1 covers 9 bases. J lost 4 bases, V lost 3 bases, and 9 bases had no gene match. This CDR3 contains 16 residues. Germline V lookup: CDR1 KGHSH, CDR2 LQKENI.

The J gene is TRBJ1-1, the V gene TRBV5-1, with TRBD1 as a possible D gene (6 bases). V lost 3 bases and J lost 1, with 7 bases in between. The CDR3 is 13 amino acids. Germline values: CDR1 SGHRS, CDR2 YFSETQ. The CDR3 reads CASSSQGNTEAFF. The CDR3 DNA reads TGCGCCAGCAGCTCACAGGGGAACACTGAAGCTTTCTTT.

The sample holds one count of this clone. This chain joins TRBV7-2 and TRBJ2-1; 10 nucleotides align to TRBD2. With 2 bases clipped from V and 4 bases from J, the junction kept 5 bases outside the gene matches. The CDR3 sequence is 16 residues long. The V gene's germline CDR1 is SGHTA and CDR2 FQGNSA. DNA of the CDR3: TGTGCCAGCAGCTTATCCAGCGGGGGGGGATACAATGAGCAGTTCTTC. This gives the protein CASSLSSGGGYNEQFF.

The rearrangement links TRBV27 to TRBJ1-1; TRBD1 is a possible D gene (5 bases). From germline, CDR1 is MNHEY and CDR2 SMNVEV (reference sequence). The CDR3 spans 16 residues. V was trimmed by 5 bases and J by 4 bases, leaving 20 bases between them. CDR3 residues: CASSQGLMGFGTEAFF. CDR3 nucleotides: TGTGCCAGCAGTCAGGGACTCATGGGATTCGGCACTGAAGCTTTCTTT.

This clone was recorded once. This chain's CDR3 is CASSRALAGNTIYF. The CDR3 nucleotides read TGTGCCAGCAGCCGGGCACTGGCTGGAAACACCATATATTTT. The chain combines TRBV3-1 (or the pseudogene TRBV3-2) with TRBJ1-3; unclear D gene. There are 14 residues in the CDR3. Trimming took off 4 bases at V and 2 bases at J, with 9 bases between the two ends. Germline V gives CDR1 LGHDT, CDR2 YNNKEL (reference sequence).

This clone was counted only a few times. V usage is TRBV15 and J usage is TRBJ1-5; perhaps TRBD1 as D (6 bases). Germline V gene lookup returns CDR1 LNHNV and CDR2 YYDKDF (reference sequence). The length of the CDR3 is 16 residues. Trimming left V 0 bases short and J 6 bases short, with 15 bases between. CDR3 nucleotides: TGTGCCACCAGCAGAGATCACGACAGGTCCGGTCAGCCCCAGCATTTT. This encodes CATSRDHDRSGQPQHF.

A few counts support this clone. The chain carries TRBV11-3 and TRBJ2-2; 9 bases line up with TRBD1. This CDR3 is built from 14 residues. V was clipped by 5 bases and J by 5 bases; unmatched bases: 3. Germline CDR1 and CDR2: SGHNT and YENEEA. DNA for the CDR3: TGTGCCAGCAGCCCGGGACAGGGTACCGGGGAGCTGTTTTTT. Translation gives CASSPGQGTGELFF.